One and the same sample provided the 5 T cell receptor beta chains below, sequenced in a study of siplizumab effects on memory and regulatory T cells. TCRdb keeps only in-frame clones here, not all; method: immunoSEQ multiplex PCR. The data show roughly 70,000 clones, 90% to 95% seen once. The sequenced sample consisted of CD8+ T cells sorted from blood. The receptors derive from a human donor in good health.

J is TRBJ1-1 and V is TRBV5-6; D unresolved. The CDR3 has 11 residues. V gave up 0 bases and J gave up 8 bases, with 5 bases separating them. CDR1 and CDR2 from the germline V gene are SGHDT and YYEEEE. The CDR3, as DNA: TGTGCCAGCAGCTTGGGGGTAGAAGCTTTCTTT. The encoded protein is CASSLGVEAFF.

As regards this clone: Other nucleotide sequences from this sample produce the same CDR3. V usage is TRBV7-3 and J usage is TRBJ1-1; D remains ambiguous. CDR3 size: 13 residues. Germline CDR1 SGHTA, CDR2 FQGTGA. V gave up 2 bases and J gave up 2 bases, with 6 bases separating them. The CDR3 region has the DNA TGTGCCAGCAGCTTAGGCGAAAACACTGAAGCTTTCTTT. It translates to CASSLGENTEAFF.

The gene calls are TRBV28 and TRBJ2-5; 7 bases agree with TRBD1. The last part of the DNA fits TRBJ2-7 better; the J call may be wrong. The CDR3 length is 15 residues. CDR1 is MDHEN, CDR2 SYDVKM, per germline. In nucleotides, the CDR3 is TGTGCCAGCAACCCCTTGGGACAGTCCGGCTACGAGCAGTACTTC. Protein: CASNPLGQSGYEQYF.

This clone has just a few counts. CDR3: CASSSVQGAETQYF. CDR3 nucleotide sequence: TGTGCCAGCAGCTCTGTCCAGGGGGCGGAGACCCAGTACTTC. This chain uses TRBV5-4 with TRBJ2-5; the match to TRBD1 covers 8 bases. The J segment lost 5 bases and the V segment lost 3 bases, leaving 6 bases of the junction unmatched. The CDR3 length is 14 residues. The germline V gene has CDR1 SGHNT and CDR2 YYREEE (reference sequence).

In the case of this clone: At one end, the junction sequence differs from germline, possibly due to a read error. The gene calls are TRBV30 and TRBJ1-1, with a tentative D call TRBD1 (5 bases). Germline V CDR1 and CDR2: GTSNPN, SVGIG (reference sequence). The CDR3 is 12 residues long. CDR3 residues: CAWTGTNIEAFF. CDR3 sequence (DNA): TGTGCCTGGACAGGGACGAACATTGAAGCTTTCTTT.